The sequence of this TCR beta chain was determined in a study of blood T cell repertoires in COVID-19. Study at large: Donors in the United States, Italy and Spain gave samples during acute or convalescent COVID-19. PBMCs, B-cell-depleted T cells, or T cells were the source of the cDNA or gDNA that made up the material.

Sequencing used immunoSEQ multiplex PCR; TCRdb keeps in-frame clones, though not all of them. The sample holds roughly 250,000 clones, roughly 91% seen once. The CDR3 spans 17 residues. The V gene's germline CDR1 is WSHSY and CDR2 SAAADI. Trimming removed 3 bases from V and 2 bases from J; junction bases left unmatched: 11. During active infection, Seattle patients enrolled and were then monitored through disease. Sequenced: peripheral blood. The genes are TRBV10-2 and TRBJ1-2; 8 bases match TRBD1. The TCR was taken from a man aged 25 to 45 with COVID-19, enrolled during active disease. The CDR3 coding sequence is TGCGCCAGCAGTGAATTTATACTGGGACAGGCGAACTATGGCTACACCTTC. This encodes CASSEFILGQANYGYTF.